This T cell receptor (beta chain) stems from a study of CD8 T cells in ankylosing spondylitis. Each CDR3 protein gets one entry after TCRdb re-called the 5' RACE reads with MiXCR. This sample has over 150,000 distinct CDR3 sequences, with roughly 13% found just once. In this sample, this clonotype turned up a few times. Its antigen is undetermined. Points from the study as a whole: A motif of 7 to 9 highly homologous TCR beta variants was seen as apparently characteristic of ankylosing spondylitis blood. Reportedly, matched ankylosing spondylitis synovial fluid was significantly enriched for disease-linked clones.

This clonotype originated in a male donor with ankylosing spondylitis or in good health (not recorded which). The material sequenced was blood, either unsorted or a sorted T cell fraction (not recorded which).

CDR3 DNA sequence: TGTGCCAGCAGCCTCCCTTTTGGACTAGCGAGCCACGAGCAGTACTTC. Its translation is CASSLPFGLASHEQYF. The rearrangement uses TRBV3-1 and TRBJ2-7, with 9 bases fitting TRBD2. CDR3 length: 16 residues. Germline CDR1 and CDR2: LGHDT and YNNKEL (reference sequence). Losses at the gene ends were 4 bases for V and 5 bases for J; bases not matched to a gene: 12.